This paragraph reports one TCR beta chain. Per the original methods: Estimation of nucleated cell counts was performed using reference gene primer amplification. Some clones are missing from TCRdb's copy, which holds only in-frame ones; the method was immunoSEQ multiplex PCR. D and trimming come from the DNA, and the V and J calls and clone size come from that table. The sample has about 160,000 clones, under 95% seen once. The data stem from a study of blood T cell repertoires in COVID-19. This CDR3 region has 13 residues. Germline CDR1 and CDR2: MNHEY and SMNVEV (reference sequence). V shed 3 bases and J shed 4 bases, with 7 bases lying between them.

This chain joins TRBV27 and TRBJ2-1, with D unresolved. This sequence originates from a man in his sixties with active or convalescent COVID-19. The sequencing input was peripheral blood. The DNA of the CDR3 is TGTGCCAGCAGTTTGAGGAGTTACAATGAGCAGTTCTTC. Translation gives CASSLRSYNEQFF.